The clone carrying this T cell receptor (beta chain) has more than one count but fewer than ten. The data were obtained in a study of T cells in localized non-small cell lung cancer. TCRdb's table, derived via immunoSEQ multiplex PCR, lists solely in-frame clones and lacks some. The sample includes tens of thousands of clones, around four fifths of them seen just once. The CDR3 loop spans 14 amino acids. Germline CDR1 and CDR2: SNHLY and FYNNEI. J was trimmed by 1 base and V by 7 bases; bases with no gene match: 4. The chain is built from TRBV2 and TRBJ1-1, with 9 bases lining up with TRBD1. This receptor was identified in a female donor older than 55 with stage II squamous cell lung carcinoma. The sample in question was peripheral blood, obtained before any cancer treatment. Written as DNA, the CDR3 is TGTGCCAGCAAATTACAGGGGGCGAACACTGAAGCTTTCTTT. Translating it yields CASKLQGANTEAFF.